These 5 T cell receptor beta chains originate from one sample sequenced in a study of OX40 agonist ivuxolimab in advanced cancers. Data came from immunoSEQ multiplex PCR; TCRdb stores just in-frame clones and leaves some out. The sample includes about 62,000 clones, 85% of them seen just once. The specimen was CD4+ or CD8+ T cells sorted from blood, collected in a trial of the OX40 agonist ivuxolimab. These TCRs come from an adult with an advanced solid tumor such as melanoma, head and neck, liver or kidney cancer.

The chain couples TRBV19 to TRBJ2-7, with TRBD1 matching 9 bases. The CDR3 is 17 amino acids. J gave up 3 bases and V 5 bases, and 14 bases lay outside the gene matches. The germline V gene has CDR1 LNHDA and CDR2 SQIVND (reference sequence). CDR3 DNA: TGTGCCAGTAGTCCGGGACAGGGAATCTACGGGAACTACGAGCAGTACTTC. Translated, it gives CASSPGQGIYGNYEQYF.

The V call is TRBV2, the J call TRBJ1-3; D may be TRBD1 (5 bases). The V and J ends lost 4 bases and 4 bases respectively, with 8 bases between them. CDR3 length: 13 residues. The germline CDR1 and CDR2 sequences are SNHLY and FYNNEI. Here the CDR3 reads CASSAGPGNTIYF. The DNA of the CDR3 is TGTGCCAGCAGTGCGGGGCCCGGAAACACCATATATTTT. The whole variable domain, filled in from reference TRBV2 and TRBJ1-3, reads EPEVTQTPSHQVTQMGQEVILRCVPISNHLYFYWYRQILGQKVEFLVSFYNNEISEKSEIFDDQFSVERPDGSNFTLKIRSTKLEDSAMYFCASSAGPGNTIYFGEGSWLTVV.

The chain recombines TRBV18 with TRBJ2-5; TRBD2 might be the D (6 bases). Germline V gene lookup returns CDR1 KGHSH and CDR2 LQKENI. The CDR3 extends over 16 amino acids. V was cut by 11 bases and J by 0 bases, with 22 bases left in between. CDR3 in amino acids: CAALPHRGLDQETQYF. The CDR3 DNA reads as TGTGCCGCACTGCCACACCGGGGGTTAGACCAAGAGACCCAGTACTTC. The full variable domain, completed using reference TRBV18 and TRBJ2-5, is NAGVMQNPRHLVRRRGQEARLRCSPMKGHSHVYWYRQLPEEGLKFMVYLQKENIIDESGMPKERFSAEFPKEGPSILRIQQVVRGDSAAYFCAALPHRGLDQETQYFGPGTRLLVL.

V is TRBV19 and J is TRBJ2-5; the D gene is possibly TRBD2 (7 bases). The DNA matches TRBJ2-7 better at its end, which makes the J call doubtful. Germline V lookup: CDR1 LNHDA, CDR2 SQIVND (reference sequence). CDR3 size: 17 residues. The CDR3 region is CASSAYPPGGPSYEQYF. The CDR3 DNA is TGTGCCAGTAGTGCCTATCCCCCCGGGGGGCCATCCTACGAGCAGTACTTC.

This rearrangement joins TRBV2 to TRBJ1-5, with 7 bases lining up with TRBD1. The length of the CDR3 is 15 residues. Germline-derived CDR1 and CDR2 are SNHLY and FYNNEI. V was clipped by 4 bases and J by 4 bases; unmatched bases: 7. The CDR3 reads CASSVYGTANQPQHF. CDR3 DNA: TGTGCCAGCAGTGTATACGGGACAGCTAATCAGCCCCAGCATTTT. The whole variable domain, filled in from reference TRBV2 and TRBJ1-5, reads EPEVTQTPSHQVTQMGQEVILRCVPISNHLYFYWYRQILGQKVEFLVSFYNNEISEKSEIFDDQFSVERPDGSNFTLKIRSTKLEDSAMYFCASSVYGTANQPQHFGDGTRLSIL.